This T cell receptor beta chain was profiled in a study of blood T cells in healthy people across ages. The CDR3 length is 14 residues. The second PCR ran about 6 to 11 cycles with a sample-barcoded 5' primer and J-beta primers. Each CDR3 protein is one row after TCRdb ran MiXCR on the 5' RACE reads. The sample lists just over 800,000 distinct CDR3 sequences, less than 80% seen once, with roughly 26% in the top ten. The receptor comes from a man aged 30 to 45 in good health. The chain is built from TRBV21-1 and TRBJ2-5; the table's D gene call, TRBD1, was not cross checked with the DNA. TRBV21-1 is shown as a pseudogene. The specimen was blood. The CDR3 loop is CAKWGTPGQETQYF. CDR3 nucleotides: TGTGCCAAGTGGGGGACCCCCGGGCAAGAGACCCAGTACTTC.